This T cell receptor (beta chain) was identified during a study of shared clonotypes between healthy human individuals. The CDR3 is 23 amino acids. Unmatched junction bases numbered 30, after V lost 4 bases and J lost 0 bases. Measured with immunoSEQ multiplex PCR; TCRdb has only the in-frame clones, and not every one. The table lists 520,000 or so clones, 60% to 85% of them singletons. Every contributor of samples was a Caucasian grown-up residing in Nashville, Tennessee. The sequenced material came from PBMCs. The sequence was obtained from a woman in her thirties or forties in good health. Some clones in this sample may be carry-over from other donors' samples. The chain uses TRBV23-1 and TRBJ2-7; 7 bases are a match to TRBD2. TRBV23-1 is an ORF, with its function uncertain. CDR3 region: CASSLGPAFGRGRENGGSYEQYF. The CDR3 DNA reads as TGCGCCAGCAGTCTTGGTCCGGCCTTTGGCCGAGGGAGGGAGAACGGGGGCTCCTACGAGCAGTACTTC.